The 9 T cell receptor beta chains given below trace back to one sample, sequenced in a study of beta chain features in type 1 diabetes. Of the isolated RNA, all was reverse transcribed, and so the sequenced material was expressed TCRB transcripts. The repertoire was sequenced with immunoSEQ multiplex PCR; TCRdb's copy has only in-frame clones and lacks some. Among approximately 150,000 clones listed, approximately 8.4% were seen once. Sequencing was done on a sample of central memory CD4+ T cells from blood. The receptors were sampled from a woman under 30 in good health.

V gene TRBV18 combines with J gene TRBJ2-3; D is possibly TRBD2 (6 bases). V was shortened by 3 bases and J by 2 bases, with 15 bases between the two germline ends. The germline CDR1 and CDR2 sequences are KGHSH and LQKENI. This CDR3 is 16 amino acids long. CDR3 residues: CASSPRSGQITDTQYF. In DNA form, the CDR3 reads TGTGCCAGCTCACCTCGTAGCGGCCAAATCACAGATACGCAGTATTTT. Based on the CDR3 plus reference TRBV18 and TRBJ2-3, the full variable domain is NAGVMQNPRHLVRRRGQEARLRCSPMKGHSHVYWYRQLPEEGLKFMVYLQKENIIDESGMPKERFSAEFPKEGPSILRIQQVVRGDSAAYFCASSPRSGQITDTQYFGPGTRLTVL.

The gene calls are TRBV5-8 and TRBJ1-1; 9 nucleotides align to TRBD1. Germline V gives CDR1 SGHTS, CDR2 YDEGEE. The CDR3 spans 14 residues. J lost 5 bases, V lost 5 bases, and 7 bases had no gene match. DNA for the CDR3: TGTGCCAGCAGTTCCGACAGGGGGAGGACTGAAGCTTTCTTT. Amino acid sequence: CASSSDRGRTEAFF.

V usage is TRBV7-2 and J usage is TRBJ2-7, with TRBD1 as a possible D gene (5 bases). Germline V gene sequence: CDR1 SGHTA, CDR2 FQGNSA. The CDR3 has 13 residues. V was trimmed by 6 bases and J by 4 bases, leaving 13 bases between them. The CDR3 reads CASSSLRVYEQYF. The CDR3 nucleotides read TGTGCCAGCAGTTCCCTCAGGGTGTACGAGCAGTACTTC. Based on the CDR3 plus reference TRBV7-2 and TRBJ2-7, the full variable domain is GAGVSQSPSNKVTEKGKDVELRCDPISGHTALYWYRQSLGQGLEFLIYFQGNSAPDKSGLPSDRFSAERTGGSVSTLTIQRTQQEDSAVYLCASSSLRVYEQYFGPGTRLTVT.

This clone has only a few counts. The genes are TRBV9 and TRBJ2-2; TRBD2 aligns across 7 bases. This CDR3 region has 14 residues. The germline CDR1 and CDR2 sequences are SGDLS and YYNGEE. The junction had 8 bases not matched to a gene; V was cut back by 6 bases and J by 6 bases. In DNA, the CDR3 is TGTGCCAGCAATAGGGACTACCCGTCCGGGGAGCTGTTTTTT. This gives the protein CASNRDYPSGELFF.

The chain carries TRBV7-3 and TRBJ1-6, with 9 positions matching TRBD1. This CDR3 spans 13 amino acids. Germline loops: CDR1 SGHTA, CDR2 FQGTGA. Trimming took 11 bases from V and 7 from J; bases not matched to a gene: 6. The CDR3 nucleotides are TGTGCCGGCGAGGACAGGGGAAATTCACCCCTCCACTTT. Translating it yields CAGEDRGNSPLHF. Looking up the rest from reference TRBV7-3 and TRBJ1-6 gives the full variable domain: GAGVSQTPSNKVTEKGKYVELRCDPISGHTALYWYRQSLGQGPEFLIYFQGTGAADDSGLPNDRFFAVRPEGSVSTLKIQRTERGDSAVYLCAGEDRGNSPLHFGNGTRLTVT.

The J gene is TRBJ2-2, the V gene TRBV29-1, with D maybe TRBD1 (5 bases). CDR1 and CDR2 (germline): SQVTM, ANQGSEA. Trimming shortened V by 4 bases and J by 4 bases, and 16 bases separated the two germline ends. The CDR3 consists of 15 residues. CDR3 in DNA: TGCAGCGTTGCTTTTGTAGGGGATGGCACCGGGGAGCTGTTTTTT. Translation gives CSVAFVGDGTGELFF.

This clone was observed a few times. V and J are TRBV14 and TRBJ1-1, with unresolved D. Trimming took off 2 bases at V and 0 bases at J, with 4 bases between the two ends. The CDR3 loop spans 13 amino acids. The V gene's germline CDR1 is SGHDN and CDR2 FVKESK. CDR3 sequence reads: CASSQSVNTEAFF. As DNA, the CDR3 is TGTGCCAGCAGCCAATCGGTGAACACTGAAGCTTTCTTT.

V and J are TRBV6-6 and TRBJ1-5, with TRBD1 matching over 8 bases. Trimming cost V 7 bases and J 6 bases; bases outside gene matches: 14. The CDR3 loop spans 16 amino acids. CDR1 and CDR2 (germline): MNHNY, SVGAGI (reference sequence). The CDR3 DNA reads TGTGCCAGCAATCCTCGGACAGGGAGTGTAAGTCAGCCCCAGCATTTT. Its translation: CASNPRTGSVSQPQHF.

In this sample, this clone turned up many times. The gene calls are TRBV29-1 and TRBJ1-1; 7 bases match TRBD1. This CDR3 is built from 15 residues. CDR1 is SQVTM, CDR2 ANQGSEA, per germline. V lost 4 bases to trimming and J lost 4 bases; unmatched junction nucleotides: 12. CDR3 bases: TGCAGCGTTGGCCTTGGTGGGGCAGGGGGCACTGAAGCTTTCTTT. It codes for CSVGLGGAGGTEAFF.